This TCR beta chain was sequenced in a study of T cell changes during pregnancy in multiple sclerosis. Assay: immunoSEQ multiplex PCR; the TCRdb copy retains only in-frame clones and omits some. The sample lists about 64,000 clones; 96% were seen once. CDR1 is MNHEY and CDR2 is SMNVEV in the germline V gene (reference sequence). V lost 4 bases, J lost 4 bases, and 13 bases lay in between. The CDR3 is made up of 14 amino acids. The chain couples TRBV27 to TRBJ1-2; a weak D match, TRBD1 (6 bases). This clonotype originated in a female donor with multiple sclerosis, enrolled in a pregnancy study. This material consisted of CD8+ T cells from peripheral blood mononuclear cells, taken after pregnancy. The CDR3 loop is CASSSYREPYGYTF. The DNA of the CDR3 is TGTGCCAGCAGTTCGTACAGGGAACCCTATGGCTACACCTTC.